This T cell receptor (beta chain) was observed in a study of cytomegalovirus exposure and HLA in healthy donors. Germline V gene lookup returns CDR1 SGHVS and CDR2 FQNEAQ. The ends were cut back, 3 bases at V and 8 bases at J, with 11 bases in the middle. The CDR3 is 13 amino acids. 60 Vbeta and 13 Jbeta primers were used in PCR. Source study methods: Later, tens of millions of unique TCR beta chains were counted in an analysis, and roughly 11 million of them were shared. Some clones are missing from TCRdb's copy, which holds only in-frame ones; the method was immunoSEQ multiplex PCR. V and J calls plus clone size are reproduced from that table; the DNA served to infer D and trimming. The table counts 55,000 to 75,000 clones; 1.5% to 2% lies in the top ten.

The sample was PBMCs. The sequence derives from a woman in her twenties or thirties in good health and CMV-seronegative. The genes are TRBV7-8 and TRBJ2-1; D is unresolved. CDR3 DNA: TGTGCCAGCAGCTTGCGGTTCAGCTATGAGCAGTTCTTC. Translating it yields CASSLRFSYEQFF.